This TCR beta chain was profiled in a study of T cells after yellow fever vaccination (dated by TCRdb to between 2018 and 2020). About the study as a whole: The SMART-Seq v4 Ultra Low Input RNA kit was used to prepare libraries from fractions with low cell numbers. To follow T-cell clones before and after primary and booster YFV17D yellow fever vaccination, bulk TCR alpha and beta repertoires were sequenced over time. The cohort comprised two healthy male donors, one aged 18 to 30 and one aged 30 to 40 years. Bulk PBMC replicates and cell subsets were isolated from blood drawn at multiple timepoints before and after both primary and secondary immunization. Study-level results and caveats: The secondary T-cell response was weaker than the primary response but faster, peaking on day 5 instead of day 15. Because abundant contaminating clonotypes from the bulk population could be contained in FACS-sorted repertoires, computational filtering was required. Because the study included only a couple of donors, the extent to which the findings can be generalized is limited. A small fraction of clonotypes showed up in both the CD4 and CD8 compartments, probably as a result of convergent recombination. After the booster, most of the clones that had expanded following primary vaccination were detected again (roughly 96% of CD4 and 80% to 90% of CD8), which suggests that memory was broadly maintained.

TCR cDNA was synthesized by 5'RACE template switching, which introduced a universal primer site and unique molecular identifiers. cDNA synthesis was primed from both the TCR alpha and TCR beta constant segments. Library amplification used two PCR steps, and the second PCR step added sample barcodes and sequencing adapters. Libraries were sequenced on Illumina HiSeq 2500 (2x100 bp) or NovaSeq (2x150 bp). Under the source paper's analysis protocol: Demultiplexing of reads and collapsing into UMI consensus sequences were performed with MIGEC, and V(D)J alignment was carried out with MiXCR. Using edgeR on replicate PBMC samples, clonotypes were called vaccine-responding if FDR was below 0.01 and the log2 fold change was above 5 up to day 15. CD4 or CD8 identity was assigned to each bulk clonotype according to whether the clonotype was present at higher abundance in the sequenced CD4 repertoire or the sequenced CD8 repertoire. TCRdb reran the public reads through fastp at Q25 and MiXCR, keeping productive beta chains. CDR3 protein duplicates are merged, each entry listing the most common genes and DNA. The V and J calls come from TCRdb's annotation, not from the publication. The sample has roughly 300,000 distinct CDR3 sequences on record, around 7% of them singletons. The ten largest clones represent 15% to 20% of the sample.

The sample's treatment or condition label is to be understood as: live attenuated yellow fever vaccine strain. At each blood-draw timepoint, two biological replicates of bulk PBMCs were collected. A standard Ficoll-Paque protocol was used to isolate PBMCs from peripheral blood. RNA was extracted with TriZol from bulk PBMCs, CD4 and CD8 fractions, and dextramer-positive and dextramer-negative fractions. Taken from cysteine to valine, the CDR3 has 13 residues. Kept here is only the CDR3 DNA, which spans 39 bases and is read in frame from base 1. CDR1 and CDR2 are drawn from the germline V gene: MDHEN, SYDVKM. Between the V and J ends, shortened by 4 bases and 2 bases respectively, the junction contains 9 bases. In its sample, this clonotype was seen many times. The antigen this receptor binds is unknown. Base qualities are not provided; no much larger clone lies one nucleotide away.

The chain is made from TRBV28 and TRBJ2-7; no confident D gene assignment can be made. The TCR comes from a man younger than 35 who received the YFV17D yellow fever vaccine. The sequencing here drew on PBMCs, taken about 49 days after the first yellow fever vaccination. The CDR3 reads as follows: CASSSPETYEQYV. The DNA sequence is given as TGTGCCAGCAGTTCGCCAGAAACCTACGAGCAGTACGTC.